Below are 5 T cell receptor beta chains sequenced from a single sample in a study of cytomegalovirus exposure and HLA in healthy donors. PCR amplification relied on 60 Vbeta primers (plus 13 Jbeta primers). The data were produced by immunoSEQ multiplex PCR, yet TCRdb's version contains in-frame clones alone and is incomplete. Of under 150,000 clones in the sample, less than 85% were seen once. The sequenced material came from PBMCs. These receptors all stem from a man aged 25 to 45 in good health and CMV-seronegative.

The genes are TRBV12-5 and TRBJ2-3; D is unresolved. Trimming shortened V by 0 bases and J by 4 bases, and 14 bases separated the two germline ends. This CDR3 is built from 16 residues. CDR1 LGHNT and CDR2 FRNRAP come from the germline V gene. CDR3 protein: CASGLVLRPSSDTQYF. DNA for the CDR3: TGTGCTAGTGGTTTGGTACTGCGTCCATCATCAGATACGCAGTATTTT. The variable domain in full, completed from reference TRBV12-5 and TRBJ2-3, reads DARVTQTPRHKVTEMGQEVTMRCQPILGHNTVFWYRQTMMQGLELLAYFRNRAPLDDSGMPKDRFSAEMPDATLATLKIQPSEPRDSAVYFCASGLVLRPSSDTQYFGPGTRLTVL.

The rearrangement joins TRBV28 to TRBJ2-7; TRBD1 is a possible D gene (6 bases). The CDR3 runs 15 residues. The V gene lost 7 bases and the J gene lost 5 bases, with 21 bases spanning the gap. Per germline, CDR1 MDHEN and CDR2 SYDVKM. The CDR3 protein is CASTLGGSLGHEQYF. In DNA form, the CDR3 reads TGTGCCAGCACCCTAGGGGGAAGCCTCGGGCACGAGCAGTACTTC.

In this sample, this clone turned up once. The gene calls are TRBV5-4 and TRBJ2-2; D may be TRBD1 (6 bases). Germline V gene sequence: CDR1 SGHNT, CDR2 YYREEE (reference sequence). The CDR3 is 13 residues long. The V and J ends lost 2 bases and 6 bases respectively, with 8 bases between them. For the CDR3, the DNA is TGTGCCAGCAGCTTTCAGGGGTCCGGGGAGCTGTTTTTT. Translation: CASSFQGSGELFF.

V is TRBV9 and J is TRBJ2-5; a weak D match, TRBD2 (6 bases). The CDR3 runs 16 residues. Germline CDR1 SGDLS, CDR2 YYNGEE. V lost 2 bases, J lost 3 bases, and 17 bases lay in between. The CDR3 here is CASSVRSGGVEETQYF. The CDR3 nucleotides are TGTGCCAGCAGCGTTAGATCAGGAGGGGTCGAAGAGACCCAGTACTTC.

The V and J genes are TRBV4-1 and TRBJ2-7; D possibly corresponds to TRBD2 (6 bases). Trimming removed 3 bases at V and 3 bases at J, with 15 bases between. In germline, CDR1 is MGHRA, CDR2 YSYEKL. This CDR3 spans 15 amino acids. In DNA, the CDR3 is TGCGCCAGCAGCCAGGAGGTAGCGGCACTCTACGAGCAGTACTTC. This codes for CASSQEVAALYEQYF.